Listed below are T cell receptor beta chains from one sample, sequenced in a study of shared clonotypes between healthy human individuals. The data were produced by immunoSEQ multiplex PCR, yet TCRdb's version contains in-frame clones alone and is incomplete. The sample lists about 1.1 million clones, approximately 75% occurring once. The sample comprised memory CD4+ T cells from PBMCs. These receptors were collected from a man between 18 and 35 years old in good health. Some clones in this sample may be carry-over from other donors' samples. Each CDR3 is given with its conserved first and last residue. The order of the fields is J gene, clone size, V gene, D gene, CDR3 protein, CDR3 DNA. D genes are given only for firm matches. A row's size may be missing; if present it is once, few, many or a size class.

>TRBJ2-5|.|TRBV28|.
CASSEFQETQYF
TGTGCCAGCAGCGAGTTTCAAGAGACCCAGTACTTC
>TRBJ2-1|few|TRBV7-3|TRBD1
CASSWDRGFNEQFF
TGTGCCAGCAGCTGGGACAGGGGTTTTAATGAGCAGTTCTTC
>TRBJ1-5|.|TRBV7-3|.
CASSPGWNQPQHF
TGTGCCAGCAGCCCCGGATGGAATCAGCCCCAGCATTTT
>TRBJ1-2|once|TRBV4-1|.
CASTPTETFNYGYTF
TGCGCCAGCACCCCGACAGAAACTTTTAACTATGGCTACACCTTC
>TRBJ2-7|.|TRBV11-3|.
CASSPPGASYEQYF
TGTGCCAGCAGCCCCCCGGGGGCTTCCTACGAGCAGTACTTC
>TRBJ2-7|.|TRBV2|TRBD1
CAGTGGLTYEQYF
TGTGCCGGAACAGGGGGACTTACCTACGAGCAGTACTTC
>TRBJ2-4|.|TRBV5-4|.
CASSFGTDLAKNIQYF
TGTGCCAGCAGCTTTGGCACAGACCTGGCCAAAAACATTCAGTACTTC
>TRBJ1-2|.|TRBV28|.
CASRIGVGYGYTF
TGTGCCAGCAGAATCGGGGTGGGCTATGGCTACACCTTC
>TRBJ1-1|.|TRBV28|.
CASSLSWGRYTEAFF
TGTGCCAGCAGTTTATCTTGGGGGCGGTACACTGAAGCTTTCTTT
>TRBJ2-5|.|TRBV6-6|TRBD1
CASSFGTEQETQYF
TGTGCCAGCAGTTTCGGGACAGAGCAAGAGACCCAGTACTTC
>TRBJ2-5|once|TRBV7-2|.
CASSHSGPGETQYF
TGTGCCAGCAGCCATAGCGGTCCCGGGGAGACCCAGTACTTC
>TRBJ2-3|few|TRBV5-1|TRBD2
CASSSTGLGADTQYF
TGCGCCAGCAGCAGCACCGGACTAGGTGCAGATACGCAGTATTTT
>TRBJ2-2|.|TRBV7-2|TRBD1
CASSLLTGGGELFF
TGTGCCAGCAGCTTGCTCACAGGGGGCGGGGAGCTGTTTTTT
>TRBJ2-7|.|TRBV10-1|TRBD2
CASSEGSGRAYEQYF
TGCGCCAGCAGTGAGGGGAGCGGGAGGGCCTACGAGCAGTACTTC
>TRBJ1-3|.|TRBV9|TRBD1
CASSVASTGGGNTIYF
TGTGCCAGCAGCGTAGCTTCCACAGGGGGGGGAAACACCATATATTTT
>TRBJ2-7|.|TRBV6-1|.
CASSVLSYEQYF
TGTGCCAGCAGTGTCCTCTCCTACGAGCAGTACTTC
>TRBJ1-2|.|TRBV10-3|.
CAISESRQNYGYTF
TGTGCCATCAGTGAGTCTCGGCAGAACTATGGCTACACCTTC
>TRBJ2-1|once|TRBV29-1|TRBD1
CSTKTGTGGRNEQFF
TGCAGCACAAAAACCGGGACAGGGGGCAGGAATGAGCAGTTCTTC
>TRBJ2-2|few|TRBV4-2|TRBD2
CASSPGTSETGELFF
TGTGCCAGCAGCCCCGGGACTAGCGAGACCGGGGAGCTGTTTTTT
>TRBJ2-3|.|TRBV11-3|TRBD2
CASSWGLAGDTQYF
TGTGCCAGCAGCTGGGGACTAGCGGGAGATACGCAGTATTTT
>TRBJ1-1|.|TRBV5-6|.
CASSLGRGTTEAFF
TGTGCCAGCAGCTTGGGCAGGGGAACGACTGAAGCTTTCTTT
>TRBJ2-7|.|TRBV7-3|.
CASSQREGSWEEQYF
TGTGCCAGCAGCCAACGCGAAGGCTCCTGGGAGGAGCAGTACTTC
>TRBJ1-2|few|TRBV4-1|.
CASSQGVTSRGYTF
TGCGCCAGCAGCCAAGGGGTTACTTCGCGGGGCTACACCTTC
>TRBJ1-2|.|TRBV29-1|TRBD1
CSDWTGFGGYTF
TGCAGCGATTGGACAGGGTTCGGTGGCTACACCTTC
>TRBJ2-3|.|TRBV20-1|.
CSANPTNTQYF
TGCAGTGCTAACCCAACTAATACGCAGTATTTT
>TRBJ1-4|.|TRBV2|.
CASKGWPTTNEKLFF
TGTGCCAGCAAGGGGTGGCCCACAACTAATGAAAAACTGTTTTTT
>TRBJ1-1|.|TRBV29-1|TRBD1
CSVSGQGGKNTEAFF
TGCAGCGTTTCGGGACAGGGGGGTAAGAACACTGAAGCTTTCTTT
>TRBJ1-5|.|TRBV19|.
CASSIGWGTFSPQHF
TGTGCCAGTAGTATAGGATGGGGGACTTTCTCCCCCCAGCATTTT